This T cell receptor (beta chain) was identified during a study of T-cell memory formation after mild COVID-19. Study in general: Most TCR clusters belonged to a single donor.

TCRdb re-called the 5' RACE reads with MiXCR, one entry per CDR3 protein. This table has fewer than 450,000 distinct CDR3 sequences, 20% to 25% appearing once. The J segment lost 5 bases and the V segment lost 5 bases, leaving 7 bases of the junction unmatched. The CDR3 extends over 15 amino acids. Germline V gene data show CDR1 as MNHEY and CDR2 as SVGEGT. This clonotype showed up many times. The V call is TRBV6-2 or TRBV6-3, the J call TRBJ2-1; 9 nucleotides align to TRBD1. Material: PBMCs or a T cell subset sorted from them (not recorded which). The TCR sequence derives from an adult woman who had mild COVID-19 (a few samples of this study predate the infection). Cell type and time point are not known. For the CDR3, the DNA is TGTGCCAGCAGTGCCCGGGGACAGGGAAACAATGAGCAGTTCTTC. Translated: CASSARGQGNNEQFF.